This T cell receptor beta chain appears in the sequencing data of a study of identifying expanded T cells in peripheral blood. General study findings and limits: Clone count variance between approximately two-week samples rose with total template count.

In this sample, this clone turned up once. Its antigen is undetermined. This CDR3 has 19 amino acids. Germline CDR1 and CDR2: MGHRA and YSYEKL. The V end was cut by 0 bases, the J end by 0 bases, with 18 bases between. Healthy donors had no documented immune events, such as infections, while sampled. Sequencing used immunoSEQ multiplex PCR; TCRdb keeps in-frame clones, though not all of them. The table has tens of thousands of clones, approximately 82% seen once. This receptor was taken from a person aged 18 to 75 in good health. Input material: blood. The chain uses TRBV4-1 and TRBJ2-1; a weak D match, TRBD2 (5 bases). The CDR3 loop reads CASSQDLGSRRSSYNEQFF. The CDR3 nucleotides are TGCGCCAGCAGCCAAGATCTCGGAAGTCGGAGGAGCTCCTACAATGAGCAGTTCTTC.